This record looks at one T cell receptor (beta chain) sequence and its context. Its cognate antigen is unknown. The CDR3 loop spans 13 amino acids. Between the trimmed V and J ends, which lost 4 bases and 4 bases, there was a span of 14 bases. Germline V CDR1 and CDR2: DFQATT, SNEGSKA (reference sequence). This entry is derived from a study of vaccination and CD4 T cells after COVID-19. Study-wide context: Six males and four females, two of them Hispanic, were enrolled as convalescents.

The study sequenced cultured CD4+ T cell DNA using the Oncomine TCR Beta short-read assay. TCRdb re-called the PCR reads through MiXCR, storing one row per CDR3 protein. The repertoire holds thousands of distinct CDR3 sequences, with about 66% as singletons. Documented treatment: approximately nine-day PBMC culture with coronavirus spike peptide pools or control peptides (ViraFEST assay). This TCR was recovered from a human donor who had recovered from COVID-19. V gene TRBV20-1 combines with J gene TRBJ2-7; perhaps TRBD1 as D (6 bases). Sequencing was performed on CD4+ T cells from blood, cultured in vitro. CDR3 amino acids: CSATPGQSYEQYF. The CDR3 DNA reads as TGCAGTGCTACTCCGGGACAATCGTACGAGCAGTACTTC.